These T cell receptor beta chains were read from a single sample in a study of OX40 agonist ivuxolimab in advanced cancers. The protocol was immunoSEQ multiplex PCR, while the TCRdb copy is restricted to in-frame clones and leaves out a portion. The sample has approximately 69,000 clones, about three quarters seen once. The source was CD4+ or CD8+ T cells sorted from blood, collected in a trial of the OX40 agonist ivuxolimab. These receptors were collected from an adult with an advanced solid tumor such as melanoma, head and neck, liver or kidney cancer. Each CDR3 is given with its conserved first and last residue. Fields, in order: CDR3 protein, CDR3 DNA, D gene, J gene, V gene, clone size. The D gene is left open where the match is weak. A row's size may be missing; if present it is once, few, many or a size class.

CDR3aa: CSVENPDSRAFF
CDR3nt: TGCAGCGTTGAAAACCCGGACAGTCGGGCTTTCTTT
d_gene: .
j_gene: TRBJ1-1
v_gene: TRBV29-1
abundance: .

CDR3aa: CSVEAPQAHGYTF
CDR3nt: TGCAGCGTTGAAGCTCCCCAGGCACATGGCTACACCTTC
d_gene: .
j_gene: TRBJ1-2
v_gene: TRBV29-1
abundance: .

CDR3aa: CASSPAGAWGNEQFF
CDR3nt: TGTGCCAGCAGCCCCGCAGGGGCTTGGGGCAATGAGCAGTTCTTC
d_gene: .
j_gene: TRBJ2-1
v_gene: TRBV11-3
abundance: .

CDR3aa: CASSSIGGQGEKLFF
CDR3nt: TGTGCCAGCAGCAGTATAGGGGGGCAGGGTGAAAAACTGTTTTTT
d_gene: .
j_gene: TRBJ1-4
v_gene: TRBV21-1
abundance: .

CDR3aa: CASSSQGWESQPQHF
CDR3nt: TGTGCCAGCAGCTCACAGGGCTGGGAGAGTCAGCCCCAGCATTTT
d_gene: .
j_gene: TRBJ1-5
v_gene: TRBV7-9
abundance: .

CDR3aa: CASRLGGTYGYTF
CDR3nt: TGTGCCAGTAGACTGGGGGGCACCTATGGCTACACCTTC
d_gene: .
j_gene: TRBJ1-2
v_gene: TRBV19
abundance: few

CDR3aa: CASSSIRAGEQYF
CDR3nt: TGTGCCAGCAGCTCCATAAGGGCCGGAGAGCAGTACTTC
d_gene: .
j_gene: TRBJ2-7
v_gene: TRBV14
abundance: .

CDR3aa: CASRTGLGEETQYF
CDR3nt: TGTGCCAGCAGGACAGGGCTGGGAGAAGAGACCCAGTACTTC
d_gene: TRBD1
j_gene: TRBJ2-5
v_gene: TRBV2
abundance: once

CDR3aa: CASSMVGGNQPQHF
CDR3nt: TGTGCCAGTAGTATGGTGGGCGGGAATCAGCCCCAGCATTTT
d_gene: .
j_gene: TRBJ1-5
v_gene: TRBV19
abundance: .

CDR3aa: CASSFTPRASGVGNEQFF
CDR3nt: TGTGCCAGCAGTTTCACCCCCCGGGCTAGCGGGGTGGGCAATGAGCAGTTCTTC
d_gene: TRBD2
j_gene: TRBJ2-1
v_gene: TRBV27
abundance: .

CDR3aa: CASSWTGDTEAFF
CDR3nt: TGTGCCAGCAGTTGGACAGGGGACACTGAAGCTTTCTTT
d_gene: TRBD1
j_gene: TRBJ1-1
v_gene: TRBV27
abundance: .

CDR3aa: CASSELAGGLSDEQFF
CDR3nt: TGTGCCAGCAGTGAACTAGCGGGGGGGCTTTCGGATGAGCAGTTCTTC
d_gene: TRBD2
j_gene: TRBJ2-1
v_gene: TRBV6-1
abundance: .

CDR3aa: CASTAWGSYNEQFF
CDR3nt: TGTGCCAGCACCGCATGGGGGTCCTACAATGAGCAGTTCTTC
d_gene: .
j_gene: TRBJ2-1
v_gene: TRBV28
abundance: once

CDR3aa: CASSSLMGGPYEQYF
CDR3nt: TGCGCCAGCAGCTCCCTGATGGGGGGACCCTACGAGCAGTACTTC
d_gene: .
j_gene: TRBJ2-7
v_gene: TRBV5-1
abundance: .

CDR3aa: CSADTYNEQFF
CDR3nt: TGCAGTGCCGACACGTACAATGAGCAGTTCTTC
d_gene: .
j_gene: TRBJ2-1
v_gene: TRBV20-1
abundance: .

CDR3aa: CASSLGLAGMAGELFF
CDR3nt: TGTGCCAGCAGCTTAGGACTAGCGGGGATGGCCGGGGAGCTGTTTTTT
d_gene: TRBD2
j_gene: TRBJ2-2
v_gene: TRBV11-3
abundance: .

CDR3aa: CASAGIANTGELFF
CDR3nt: TGTGCTTCTGCCGGTATAGCGAACACCGGGGAGCTGTTTTTT
d_gene: .
j_gene: TRBJ2-2
v_gene: TRBV7-3
abundance: .

CDR3aa: CASSQDTGTGGKVGGYTF
CDR3nt: TGCGCCAGCAGCCAAGATACGGGGACAGGGGGCAAGGTGGGTGGCTACACCTTC
d_gene: TRBD1
j_gene: TRBJ1-2
v_gene: TRBV4-1
abundance: .

CDR3aa: CATSVGWETQYF
CDR3nt: TGTGCCACCAGCGTGGGTTGGGAGACCCAGTACTTC
d_gene: .
j_gene: TRBJ2-5
v_gene: TRBV15
abundance: once

CDR3aa: CASSQGPRNTQYF
CDR3nt: TGTGCCAGCAGCCAAGGCCCCCGGAATACGCAGTATTTT
d_gene: .
j_gene: TRBJ2-3
v_gene: TRBV14
abundance: .

CDR3aa: CASSLRTENEKLFF
CDR3nt: TGCGCCAGCAGCTTAAGGACCGAGAATGAAAAACTGTTTTTT
d_gene: .
j_gene: TRBJ1-4
v_gene: TRBV5-1
abundance: .

CDR3aa: CASSLGGQWRNTIYF
CDR3nt: TGTGCCAGCAGTTTGGGGGGGCAATGGAGAAACACCATATATTTT
d_gene: .
j_gene: TRBJ1-3
v_gene: TRBV28
abundance: .

CDR3aa: CASSPRSSYNSPLHF
CDR3nt: TGTGCCAGCAGCCCCCGGAGCTCCTATAATTCACCCCTCCACTTT
d_gene: .
j_gene: TRBJ1-6
v_gene: TRBV5-6
abundance: once

CDR3aa: CATSRDLGDRNEQYF
CDR3nt: TGTGCCACCAGCAGAGATCTAGGGGACAGGAACGAGCAGTACTTC
d_gene: TRBD1
j_gene: TRBJ2-7
v_gene: TRBV15
abundance: .

CDR3aa: CASSLGSGGLYEQYF
CDR3nt: TGCGCCAGCAGCTTGGGTTCGGGAGGGCTTTACGAGCAGTACTTC
d_gene: TRBD2
j_gene: TRBJ2-7
v_gene: TRBV5-1
abundance: .

CDR3aa: CSAMTSTNTEAFF
CDR3nt: TGCAGCGCAATGACAAGCACGAACACTGAAGCTTTCTTT
d_gene: .
j_gene: TRBJ1-1
v_gene: TRBV29-1
abundance: few

CDR3aa: CASSAPGTTGNTIYF
CDR3nt: TGTGCCAGCAGCGCCCCAGGGACAACCGGAAACACCATATATTTT
d_gene: .
j_gene: TRBJ1-3
v_gene: TRBV9
abundance: .

CDR3aa: CASGLGARVNEQFF
CDR3nt: TGTGCTAGTGGGTTGGGGGCTAGGGTCAATGAGCAGTTCTTC
d_gene: .
j_gene: TRBJ2-1
v_gene: TRBV12-5
abundance: .

CDR3aa: CASSENRGTYEQYF
CDR3nt: TGTGCCAGCAGTGAAAACAGGGGCACCTACGAGCAGTACTTC
d_gene: TRBD1
j_gene: TRBJ2-7
v_gene: TRBV2
abundance: .

CDR3aa: CASSIWGQPQHF
CDR3nt: TGTGCCAGTAGTATATGGGGCCAGCCCCAGCATTTT
d_gene: .
j_gene: TRBJ1-5
v_gene: TRBV19
abundance: .

CDR3aa: CASRLGRGLGTEAFF
CDR3nt: TGTGCCAGCAGGTTGGGGAGGGGTCTCGGTACTGAAGCTTTCTTT
d_gene: .
j_gene: TRBJ1-1
v_gene: TRBV6-5
abundance: .

CDR3aa: CASSLGQGLSGANVLTF
CDR3nt: TGTGCCAGCAGCTTGGGACAGGGCCTCTCTGGGGCCAACGTCCTGACTTTC
d_gene: TRBD1
j_gene: TRBJ2-6
v_gene: TRBV5-6
abundance: .

CDR3aa: CASSSETSGRSKQFF
CDR3nt: TGTGCCAGCAGCTCCGAAACTAGCGGGAGGAGCAAGCAGTTCTTC
d_gene: TRBD2
j_gene: TRBJ2-1
v_gene: TRBV11-2
abundance: .

CDR3aa: CASSISGVRNTGELFF
CDR3nt: TGTGCCAGTAGTATTTCGGGGGTAAGGAACACCGGGGAGCTGTTTTTT
d_gene: .
j_gene: TRBJ2-2
v_gene: TRBV19
abundance: once

CDR3aa: CASSVEGSGNTIYF
CDR3nt: TGTGCCAGCAGCGTAGAGGGGTCTGGAAACACCATATATTTT
d_gene: .
j_gene: TRBJ1-3
v_gene: TRBV9
abundance: .

CDR3aa: CASSREGGDAQYF
CDR3nt: TGTGCCAGCAGTCGGGAGGGCGGGGACGCCCAGTACTTC
d_gene: TRBD2
j_gene: TRBJ2-5
v_gene: TRBV11-3
abundance: .

CDR3aa: CASSRGRDSSYGYTF
CDR3nt: TGTGCCAGCAGTCGGGGGAGGGACAGCTCCTATGGCTACACCTTC
d_gene: TRBD1
j_gene: TRBJ1-2
v_gene: TRBV5-4
abundance: .

CDR3aa: CASSLEAMQFF
CDR3nt: TGTGCCAGCAGCTTAGAAGCGATGCAGTTCTTC
d_gene: .
j_gene: TRBJ2-1
v_gene: TRBV7-8
abundance: .

CDR3aa: CASSWQQNQPQHF
CDR3nt: TGTGCCAGCTCGTGGCAGCAGAATCAGCCCCAGCATTTT
d_gene: .
j_gene: TRBJ1-5
v_gene: TRBV28
abundance: once

CDR3aa: CASSPDRVGNTEAFF
CDR3nt: TGTGCCAGCTCACCAGACAGGGTAGGGAACACTGAAGCTTTCTTT
d_gene: TRBD1
j_gene: TRBJ1-1
v_gene: TRBV18
abundance: .

CDR3aa: CAVWRGGNQPQHF
CDR3nt: TGTGCCGTCTGGAGGGGGGGCAATCAGCCCCAGCATTTT
d_gene: .
j_gene: TRBJ1-5
v_gene: TRBV6-6
abundance: .

CDR3aa: CASSAGAVGFF
CDR3nt: TGTGCCAGTTCTGCGGGAGCCGTCGGGTTCTTC
d_gene: TRBD2
j_gene: TRBJ2-1
v_gene: TRBV19
abundance: .